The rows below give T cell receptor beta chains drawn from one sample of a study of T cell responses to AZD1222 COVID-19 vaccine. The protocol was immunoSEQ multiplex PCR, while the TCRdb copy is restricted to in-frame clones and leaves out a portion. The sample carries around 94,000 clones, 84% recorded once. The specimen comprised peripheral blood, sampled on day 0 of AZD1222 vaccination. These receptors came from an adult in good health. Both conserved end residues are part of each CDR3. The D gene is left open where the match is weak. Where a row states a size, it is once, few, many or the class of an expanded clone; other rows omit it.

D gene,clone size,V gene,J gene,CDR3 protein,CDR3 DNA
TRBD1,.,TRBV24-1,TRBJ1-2,CATSGPDRAGYGYTF,TGTGCCACCAGTGGCCCAGACAGGGCGGGTTATGGCTACACCTTC
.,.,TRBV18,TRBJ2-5,CASSPPEQGHKKYF,TGTGCCAGCTCACCACCAGAACAAGGTCACAAAAAGTACTTC
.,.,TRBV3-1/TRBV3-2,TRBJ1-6,CASSQDVLLSPLHF,TGTGCCAGCAGCCAAGATGTCCTTTTGTCACCCCTCCACTTT
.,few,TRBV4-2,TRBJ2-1,CASSQPPSREQFF,TGTGCCAGCAGCCAACCACCCAGCCGTGAGCAGTTCTTC
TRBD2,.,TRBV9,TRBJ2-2,CASSVDLAGTAGELFF,TGTGCCAGCAGCGTAGATCTAGCGGGGACCGCCGGGGAGCTGTTTTTT
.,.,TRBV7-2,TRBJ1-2,CASSLVRGERYGYTF,TGTGCCAGCAGCTTAGTCAGGGGTGAGAGGTATGGCTACACCTTC
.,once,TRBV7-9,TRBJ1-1,CASSPRGGSEAFF,TGTGCCAGCAGCCCAAGGGGGGGTAGTGAAGCTTTCTTT
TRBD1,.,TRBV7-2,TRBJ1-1,CASSLVGDRSTEAFF,TGTGCCAGCAGCTTAGTGGGGGACAGGTCCACTGAAGCTTTCTTT
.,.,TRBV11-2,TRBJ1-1,CASSFWGGDRVVSAFF,TGTGCCAGCAGCTTCTGGGGCGGGGACCGCGTGGTTTCGGCTTTCTTT
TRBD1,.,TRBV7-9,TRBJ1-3,CASSPAAGTGLNTIYF,TGTGCCAGCAGCCCGGCGGCCGGGACAGGCTTGAACACCATATATTTT
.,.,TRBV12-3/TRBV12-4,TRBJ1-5,CASTLNNQPQHF,TGTGCCAGCACCCTTAATAATCAGCCCCAGCATTTT
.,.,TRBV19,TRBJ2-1,CASTEASVGRSEQFF,TGTGCCAGTACCGAGGCTAGCGTCGGCCGTAGTGAGCAGTTCTTC